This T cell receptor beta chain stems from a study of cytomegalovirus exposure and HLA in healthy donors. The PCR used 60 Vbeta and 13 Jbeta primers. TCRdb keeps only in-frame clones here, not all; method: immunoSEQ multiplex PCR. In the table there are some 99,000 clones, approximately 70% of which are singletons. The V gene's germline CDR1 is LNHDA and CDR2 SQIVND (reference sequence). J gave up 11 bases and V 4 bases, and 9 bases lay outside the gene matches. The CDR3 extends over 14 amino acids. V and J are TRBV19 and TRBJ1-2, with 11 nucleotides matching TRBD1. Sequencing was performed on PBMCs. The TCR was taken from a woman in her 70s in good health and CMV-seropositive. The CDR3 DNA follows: TGTGCCAGTAGTACCCGGGACAGGGGGATCAAGTACACCTTC. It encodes CASSTRDRGIKYTF.